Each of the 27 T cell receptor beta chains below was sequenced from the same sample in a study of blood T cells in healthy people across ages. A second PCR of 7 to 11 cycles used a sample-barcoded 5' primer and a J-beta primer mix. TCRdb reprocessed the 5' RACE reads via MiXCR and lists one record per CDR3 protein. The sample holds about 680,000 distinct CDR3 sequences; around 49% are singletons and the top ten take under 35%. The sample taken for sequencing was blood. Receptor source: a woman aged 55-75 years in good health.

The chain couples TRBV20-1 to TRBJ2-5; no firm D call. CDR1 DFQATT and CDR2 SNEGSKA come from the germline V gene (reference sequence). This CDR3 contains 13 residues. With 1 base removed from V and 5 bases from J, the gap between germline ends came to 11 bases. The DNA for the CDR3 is TGCAGTGCTAGAGCGGTTAGTATGGAGACCCAGTACTTC. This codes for CSARAVSMETQYF.

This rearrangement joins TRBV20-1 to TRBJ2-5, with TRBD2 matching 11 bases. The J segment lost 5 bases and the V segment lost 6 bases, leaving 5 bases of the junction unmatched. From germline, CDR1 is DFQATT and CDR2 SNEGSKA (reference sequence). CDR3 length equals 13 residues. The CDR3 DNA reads TGCAGTGCCTTAGCGGGAGGGATCGAGACCCAGTACTTC. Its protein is CSALAGGIETQYF.

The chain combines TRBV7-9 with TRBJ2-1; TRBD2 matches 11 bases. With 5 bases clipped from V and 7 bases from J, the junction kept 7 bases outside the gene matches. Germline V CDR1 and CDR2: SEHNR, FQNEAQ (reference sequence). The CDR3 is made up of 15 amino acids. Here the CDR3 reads CASSLSGRADNEQFF. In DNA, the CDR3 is TGTGCCAGCAGCCTTAGCGGGAGGGCGGATAATGAGCAGTTCTTC.

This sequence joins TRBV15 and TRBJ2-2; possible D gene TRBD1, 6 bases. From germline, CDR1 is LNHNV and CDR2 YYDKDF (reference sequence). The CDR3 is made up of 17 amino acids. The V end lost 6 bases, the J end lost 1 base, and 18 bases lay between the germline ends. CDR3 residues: CATRRQEALGNTGELFF. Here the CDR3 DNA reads TGTGCCACCAGGCGACAGGAGGCCCTAGGGAACACCGGGGAGCTGTTTTTT.

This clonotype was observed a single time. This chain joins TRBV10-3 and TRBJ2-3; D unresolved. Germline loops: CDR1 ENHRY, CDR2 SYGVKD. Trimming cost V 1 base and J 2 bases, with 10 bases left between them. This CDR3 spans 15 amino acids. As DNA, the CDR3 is TGTGCCATCAGTGAGTGGGGTGGGTCCACAGATACGCAGTATTTT. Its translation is CAISEWGGSTDTQYF.

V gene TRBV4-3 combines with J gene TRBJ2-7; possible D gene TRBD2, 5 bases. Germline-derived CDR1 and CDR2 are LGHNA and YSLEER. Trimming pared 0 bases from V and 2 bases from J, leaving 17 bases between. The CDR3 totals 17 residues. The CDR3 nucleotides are TGCGCCAGCAGCCAAGACTCAGTAGGGATGACTACCTACGAGCAGTACTTC. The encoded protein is CASSQDSVGMTTYEQYF.

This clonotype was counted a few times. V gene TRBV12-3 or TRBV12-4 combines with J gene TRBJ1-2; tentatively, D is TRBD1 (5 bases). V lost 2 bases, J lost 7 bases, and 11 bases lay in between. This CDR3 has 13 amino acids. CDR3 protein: CASSLFQGGGYTF. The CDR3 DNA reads TGTGCCAGCAGTTTATTCCAGGGTGGTGGCTACACCTTC.

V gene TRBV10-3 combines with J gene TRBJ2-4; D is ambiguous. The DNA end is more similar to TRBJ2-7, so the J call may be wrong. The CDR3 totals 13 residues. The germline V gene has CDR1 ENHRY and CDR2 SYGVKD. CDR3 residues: CAIKGSSVYEQYF. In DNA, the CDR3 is TGTGCCATCAAAGGGTCTTCAGTCTACGAGCAGTACTTC.

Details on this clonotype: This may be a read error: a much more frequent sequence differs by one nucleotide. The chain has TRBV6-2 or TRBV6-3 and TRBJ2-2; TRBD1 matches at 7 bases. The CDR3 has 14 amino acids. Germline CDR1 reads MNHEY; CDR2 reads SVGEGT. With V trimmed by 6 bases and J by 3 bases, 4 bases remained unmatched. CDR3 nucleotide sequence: TGTGCCAGCAGGGTCACAGGGGACACCGGGGAGCTGTTTTTT. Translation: CASRVTGDTGELFF.

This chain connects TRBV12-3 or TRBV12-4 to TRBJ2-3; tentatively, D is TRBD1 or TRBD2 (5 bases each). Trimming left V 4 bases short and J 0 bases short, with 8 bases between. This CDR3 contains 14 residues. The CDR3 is CASSSWGSTDTQYF. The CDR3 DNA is TGTGCCAGCAGTTCTTGGGGGAGCACAGATACGCAGTATTTT.

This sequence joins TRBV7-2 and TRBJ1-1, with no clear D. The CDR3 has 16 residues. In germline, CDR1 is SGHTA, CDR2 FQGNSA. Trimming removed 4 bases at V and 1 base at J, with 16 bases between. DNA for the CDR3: TGTGCCAGCAGCTCGGCCCCCCGGACCGAGAACACTGAAGCTTTCTTT. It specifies CASSSAPRTENTEAFF.

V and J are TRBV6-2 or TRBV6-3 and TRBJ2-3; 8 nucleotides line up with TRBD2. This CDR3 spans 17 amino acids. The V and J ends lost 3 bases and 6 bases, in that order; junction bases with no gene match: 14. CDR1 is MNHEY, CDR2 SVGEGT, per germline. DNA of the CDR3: TGTGCCAGCAGTTATTCCTCAACTAGCGGAGAAGTGGATACGCAGTATTTT. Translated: CASSYSSTSGEVDTQYF.

The DNA of the CDR3 is TGTGCCAGCAGCTCGCGGGGGGGTTGGCTTGTACAAGGGGGCAAAAACATTCAGTACTTC. Protein sequence: CASSSRGGWLVQGGKNIQYF. The genes are TRBV7-2 and TRBJ2-4; 9 bases match TRBD2. V lost 4 bases, J lost 3 bases, and 19 bases stayed unmatched. Germline V CDR1 and CDR2: SGHTA, FQGNSA. This CDR3 spans 20 amino acids.

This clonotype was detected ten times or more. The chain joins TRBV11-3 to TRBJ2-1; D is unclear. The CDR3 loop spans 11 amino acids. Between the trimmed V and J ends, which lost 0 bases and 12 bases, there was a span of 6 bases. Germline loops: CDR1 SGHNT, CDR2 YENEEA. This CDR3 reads CASSLDGVQFF. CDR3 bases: TGTGCCAGCAGCTTAGATGGGGTGCAGTTCTTC.

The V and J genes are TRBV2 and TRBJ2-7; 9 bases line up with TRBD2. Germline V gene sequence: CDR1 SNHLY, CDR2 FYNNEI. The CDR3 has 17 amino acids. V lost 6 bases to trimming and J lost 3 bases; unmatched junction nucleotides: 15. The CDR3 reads CASRETSGGGKGYEQYF. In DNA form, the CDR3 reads TGTGCCAGCAGGGAGACTAGCGGAGGAGGAAAGGGCTACGAGCAGTACTTC. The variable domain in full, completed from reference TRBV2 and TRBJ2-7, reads EPEVTQTPSHQVTQMGQEVILRCVPISNHLYFYWYRQILGQKVEFLVSFYNNEISEKSEIFDDQFSVERPDGSNFTLKIRSTKLEDSAMYFCASRETSGGGKGYEQYFGPGTRLTVT.

The CDR3 reads CASSVQGSGANVLTF. CDR3 nucleotide sequence: TGTGCCAGCAGCGTACAGGGCTCTGGGGCCAACGTCCTGACTTTC. V is TRBV9 and J is TRBJ2-6, with D perhaps TRBD1 (5 bases). CDR1 is SGDLS and CDR2 is YYNGEE in the germline V gene. This CDR3 has 15 amino acids. V dropped 1 base and J dropped 0 bases, with 5 bases sitting between them.

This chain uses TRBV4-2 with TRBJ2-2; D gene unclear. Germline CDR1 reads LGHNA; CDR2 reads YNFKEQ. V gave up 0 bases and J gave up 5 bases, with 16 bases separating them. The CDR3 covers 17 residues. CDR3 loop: CASSQEGWGKRTGELFF. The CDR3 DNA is TGTGCCAGCAGCCAAGAGGGGTGGGGAAAGAGGACCGGGGAGCTGTTTTTT.

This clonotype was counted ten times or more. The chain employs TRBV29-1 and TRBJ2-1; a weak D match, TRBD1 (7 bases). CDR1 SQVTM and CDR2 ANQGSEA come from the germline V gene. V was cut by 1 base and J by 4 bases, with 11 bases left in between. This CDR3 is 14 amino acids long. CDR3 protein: CSVEARGVYNEQFF. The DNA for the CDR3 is TGCAGCGTTGAAGCCAGGGGGGTATACAATGAGCAGTTCTTC.

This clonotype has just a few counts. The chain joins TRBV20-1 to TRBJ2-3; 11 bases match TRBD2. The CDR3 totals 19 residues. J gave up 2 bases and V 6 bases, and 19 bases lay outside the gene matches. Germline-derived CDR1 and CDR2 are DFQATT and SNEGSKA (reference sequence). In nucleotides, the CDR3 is TGCAGTGCCCCCATCCTATTAGCGGGAGGGCCCCTCATCACAGATACGCAGTATTTT. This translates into CSAPILLAGGPLITDTQYF.

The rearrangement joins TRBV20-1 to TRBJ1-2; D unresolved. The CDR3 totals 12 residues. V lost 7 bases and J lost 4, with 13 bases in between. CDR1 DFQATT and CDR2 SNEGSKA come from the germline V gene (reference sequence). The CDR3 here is CSDTETIYGYTF. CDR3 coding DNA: TGCAGTGATACAGAAACGATCTATGGCTACACCTTC.

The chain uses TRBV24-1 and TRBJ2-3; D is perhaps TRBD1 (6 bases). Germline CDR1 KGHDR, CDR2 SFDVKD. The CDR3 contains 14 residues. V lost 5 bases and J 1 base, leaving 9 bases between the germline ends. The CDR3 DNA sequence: TGTGCCACCAGTGGAGCAGGGGGCACAGATACGCAGTATTTT. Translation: CATSGAGGTDTQYF.

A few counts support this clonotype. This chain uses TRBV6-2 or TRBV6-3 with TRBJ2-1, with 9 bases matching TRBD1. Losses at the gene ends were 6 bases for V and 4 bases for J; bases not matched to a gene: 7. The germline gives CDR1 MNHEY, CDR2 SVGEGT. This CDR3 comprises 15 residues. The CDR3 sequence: CASRSGQGIYNEQFF. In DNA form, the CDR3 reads TGTGCCAGCAGGTCAGGACAGGGGATTTACAATGAGCAGTTCTTC.

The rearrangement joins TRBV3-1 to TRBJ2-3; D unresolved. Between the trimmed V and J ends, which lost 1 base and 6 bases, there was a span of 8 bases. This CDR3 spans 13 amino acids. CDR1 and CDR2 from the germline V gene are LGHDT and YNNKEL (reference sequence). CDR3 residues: CASSQATIDTQYF. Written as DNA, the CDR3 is TGTGCCAGCAGCCAAGCTACTATCGATACGCAGTATTTT.

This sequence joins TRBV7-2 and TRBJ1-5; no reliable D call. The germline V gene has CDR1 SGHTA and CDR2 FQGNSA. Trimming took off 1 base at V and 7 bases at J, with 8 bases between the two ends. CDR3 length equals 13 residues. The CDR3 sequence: CASSLEGPQPQHF. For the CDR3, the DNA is TGTGCCAGCAGCTTAGAAGGGCCCCAGCCCCAGCATTTT.

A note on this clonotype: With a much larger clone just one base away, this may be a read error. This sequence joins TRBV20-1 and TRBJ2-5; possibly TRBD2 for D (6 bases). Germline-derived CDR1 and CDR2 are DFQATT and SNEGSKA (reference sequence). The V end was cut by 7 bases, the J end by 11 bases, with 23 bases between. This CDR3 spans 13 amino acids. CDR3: CSVPGETYNEQYF. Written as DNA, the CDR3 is TGCAGTGTCCCGGGAGAAACCTACAATGAGCAGTACTTC.

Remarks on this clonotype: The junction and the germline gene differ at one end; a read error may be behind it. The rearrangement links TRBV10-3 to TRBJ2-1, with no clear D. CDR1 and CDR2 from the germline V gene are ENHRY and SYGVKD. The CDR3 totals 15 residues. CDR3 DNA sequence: TGTGCCACCAGTGAGAGTGCGCAATCCTACAATGAGCAGTTCTTC. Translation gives CATSESAQSYNEQFF.

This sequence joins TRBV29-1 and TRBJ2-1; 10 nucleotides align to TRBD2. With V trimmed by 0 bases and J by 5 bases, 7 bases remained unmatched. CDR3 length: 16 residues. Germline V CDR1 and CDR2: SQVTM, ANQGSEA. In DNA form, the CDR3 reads TGCAGCGTTGAAGATTGGGGCGGGACTAGCGACAATGAGCAGTTCTTC. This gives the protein CSVEDWGGTSDNEQFF.